Below, 5 T cell receptor beta chains from the same sample are listed, as sequenced in a study of vaccination and CD4 T cells after COVID-19. Treatment denoted: roughly 10-day PBMC culture with coronavirus spike peptide pools or control peptides (ViraFEST assay). These receptors' targets are unknown. Cultured CD4+ T-cell DNA underwent Oncomine TCR Beta short-read sequencing. TCRdb reprocessed the PCR reads via MiXCR and lists one record per CDR3 protein. The data hold about 11,000 distinct CDR3 sequences, with more than 65% observed a single time. The material sequenced was CD4+ T cells from blood, cultured in vitro. All receptors derive from a human donor who had recovered from COVID-19.

The V call is TRBV7-8, the J call TRBJ2-7; the match to TRBD1 covers 9 bases. V lost 5 bases and J lost 9; bases outside the gene matches: 26. The germline V gene has CDR1 SGHVS and CDR2 FQNEAQ. The CDR3 extends over 19 amino acids. CDR3 in amino acids: CASSTGTGRARGQVERQYF. As DNA, the CDR3 is TGTGCCAGCAGCACGGGGACAGGGCGAGCCCGCGGTCAGGTTGAGCGGCAGTACTTC.

The rearrangement joins TRBV7-2 to TRBJ1-2; unclear D gene. The CDR3 covers 15 residues. Germline V CDR1 and CDR2: SGHTA, FQGNSA. V was clipped by 1 base and J by 8 bases, with 17 bases between them. In DNA, the CDR3 is TGTGCCAGCAGCTTAGGACGTTCCAGGTTCCGAGGCTACACCTTC. Amino acid sequence: CASSLGRSRFRGYTF.

The chain joins TRBV6-1 to TRBJ1-5, with D maybe TRBD1 (6 bases). The V and J ends lost 7 bases and 0 bases respectively, with 16 bases between them. Germline CDR1 MNHNS, CDR2 SASEGT. The CDR3 is made up of 16 amino acids. CDR3 bases: TGTGCCAGCAAAAGGACTGGGGGCGATAGCAATCAGCCCCAGCATTTT. The encoded protein is CASKRTGGDSNQPQHF.

J is TRBJ1-5 and V is TRBV6-1; tentative D call: TRBD1 (5 bases). Germline assignment: CDR1 MNHNS and CDR2 SASEGT. V gave up 8 bases and J gave up 2 bases, with 13 bases separating them. CDR3 size: 14 residues. CDR3 sequence: CASQKSGRNQPQHF. The CDR3 coding sequence is TGTGCCAGCCAGAAGTCAGGGCGCAATCAGCCCCAGCATTTT.

The chain couples TRBV20-1 to TRBJ2-1; D may match TRBD1 or TRBD2 (5 bases each). In germline, CDR1 is DFQATT, CDR2 SNEGSKA (reference sequence). CDR3 size: 16 residues. The DNA of the CDR3 is TGCAGCACCCTATTGATGAGGGGCGGGCTCTACAATGAGCAGTTCTTC. Protein: CSTLLMRGGLYNEQFF.